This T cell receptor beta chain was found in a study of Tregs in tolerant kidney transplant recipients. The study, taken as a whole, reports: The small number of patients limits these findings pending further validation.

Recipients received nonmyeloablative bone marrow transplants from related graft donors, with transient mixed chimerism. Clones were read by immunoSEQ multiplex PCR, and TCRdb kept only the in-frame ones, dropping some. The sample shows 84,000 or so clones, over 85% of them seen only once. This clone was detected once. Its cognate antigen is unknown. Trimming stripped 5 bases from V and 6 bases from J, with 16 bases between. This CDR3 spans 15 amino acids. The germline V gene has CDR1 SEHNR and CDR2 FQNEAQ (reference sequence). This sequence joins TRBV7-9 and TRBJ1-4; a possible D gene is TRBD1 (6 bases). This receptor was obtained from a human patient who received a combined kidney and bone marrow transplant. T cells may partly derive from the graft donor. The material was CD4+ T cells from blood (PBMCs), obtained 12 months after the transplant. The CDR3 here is CASSITGTHYEKLFF. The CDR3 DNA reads TGTGCCAGCAGCATTACCGGGACACACTATGAAAAACTGTTTTTT.